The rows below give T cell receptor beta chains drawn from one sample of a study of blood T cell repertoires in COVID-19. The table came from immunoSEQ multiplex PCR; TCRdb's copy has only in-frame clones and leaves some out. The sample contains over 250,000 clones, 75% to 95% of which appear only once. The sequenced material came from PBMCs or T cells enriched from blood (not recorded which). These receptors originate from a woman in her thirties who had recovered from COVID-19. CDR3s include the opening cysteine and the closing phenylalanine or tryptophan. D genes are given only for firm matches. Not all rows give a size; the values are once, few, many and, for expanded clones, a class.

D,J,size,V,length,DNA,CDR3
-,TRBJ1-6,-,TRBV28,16,TGTGCCAGCAGTTTTAGTGGTGGGGGGGTCGGTTCACCCCTCCACTTT,CASSFSGGGVGSPLHF
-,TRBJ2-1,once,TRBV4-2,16,TGTGCCAGCAGCTCCCGGGCGAGAAACGAGGGCAATGAGCAGTTCTTC,CASSSRARNEGNEQFF
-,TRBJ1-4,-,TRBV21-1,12,TGTGCCAGCATGAGGGACAAGCAAAAACTGTTTTTT,CASMRDKQKLFF
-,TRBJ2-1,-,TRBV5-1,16,TGCGCCAGCAGCTGGGGAAGGATAGCGGCTTACAATGAGCAGTTCTTC,CASSWGRIAAYNEQFF
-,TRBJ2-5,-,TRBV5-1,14,TGCGCCAGCAGCTTGGGGGCGCCCAAAGAGACCCAGTACTTC,CASSLGAPKETQYF
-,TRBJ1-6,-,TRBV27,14,TGTGCCAGCAGTTTGAAAGGGGATAATTCACCCCTCCACTTT,CASSLKGDNSPLHF
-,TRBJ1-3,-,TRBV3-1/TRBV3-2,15,TGTGCCAGCACCCCCGGAGGGGTTGGGGGAAACACCATATATTTT,CASTPGGVGGNTIYF
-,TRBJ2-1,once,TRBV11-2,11,TGTGCCAGCAGCTTTCTAGATGAGCAGTTCTTC,CASSFLDEQFF
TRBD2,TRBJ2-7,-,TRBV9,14,TGTGCCAGCAGCGTAGGGGACTACCAGGACGAGCAGTACTTC,CASSVGDYQDEQYF
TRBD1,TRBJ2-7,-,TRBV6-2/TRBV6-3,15,TGTGCCAGCAGTTACCAGACAGGGGAAGCCTACGAGCAGTACTTC,CASSYQTGEAYEQYF
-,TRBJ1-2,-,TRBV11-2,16,TGTGCCAGCAGCTCTTCTCGGACAGCCCGTAACTATGGCTACACCTTC,CASSSSRTARNYGYTF
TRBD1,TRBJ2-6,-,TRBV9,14,TGTGCCAGCAGCGCCGGGACAGGAGGCGACGTCCTGACTTTC,CASSAGTGGDVLTF
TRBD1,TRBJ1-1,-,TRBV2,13,TGTGCCAGCCAGGAGACAGGGCCAAAGGGAGCTTTCTTT,CASQETGPKGAFF
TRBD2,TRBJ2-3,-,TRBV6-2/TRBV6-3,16,TGTGCCAGCAGTAGGGGGACTAGCTTAACGGCAGATACGCAGTATTTT,CASSRGTSLTADTQYF
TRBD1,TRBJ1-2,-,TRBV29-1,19,TGCAGCGTCCTAAGATTTAGTCCGGGACAGGGGCTAATGGACTATGGCTACACCTTC,CSVLRFSPGQGLMDYGYTF
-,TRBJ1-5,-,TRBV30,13,TGTGCCTGGAGTGGCTCAGGGAATCAGCCCCAGCATTTT,CAWSGSGNQPQHF
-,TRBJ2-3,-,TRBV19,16,TGTGCCAGTAGCTCCAGGGGCCGCCGGATGGCAGATACGCAGTATTTT,CASSSRGRRMADTQYF
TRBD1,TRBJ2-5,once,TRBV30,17,TGTGCCTGGATCGACCCTTTCGGACAGGGGAATCAAGAGACCCAGTACTTC,CAWIDPFGQGNQETQYF
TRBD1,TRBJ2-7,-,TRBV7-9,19,TGTGCCAGCAGCCCACCGGGACAGGGGGGATACCCTCAGATCTACGAGCAGTACTTC,CASSPPGQGGYPQIYEQYF
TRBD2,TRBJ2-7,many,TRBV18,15,TGTGCCAGCTCACCGACTAGCGGAGCAACTCACGAGCAGTACTTC,CASSPTSGATHEQYF
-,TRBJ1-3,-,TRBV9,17,TGTGCCAGCAGCGCAAGAGGGTCAGGGACTGCTGGAAACACCATATATTTT,CASSARGSGTAGNTIYF
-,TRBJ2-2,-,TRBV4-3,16,TGCGCCAGCAGCCAAGATTCCAGGGGTGGAACCGGGGAGCTGTTTTTT,CASSQDSRGGTGELFF
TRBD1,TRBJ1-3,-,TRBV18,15,TGTGCCAGCTCACCACGAGACAGGGGGCTACACACCATATATTTT,CASSPRDRGLHTIYF
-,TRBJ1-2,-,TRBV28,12,TGTGCCACTTCTCTCCCGGGGGATGGCTACACCTTC,CATSLPGDGYTF
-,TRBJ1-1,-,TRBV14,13,TGTGCCAGCCACGACTCCGGAGGGCCTGAAGCTTTCTTT,CASHDSGGPEAFF
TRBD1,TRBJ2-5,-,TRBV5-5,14,TGTGCCAGCAGCTTGGACAGGGGGAAAGAGACCCAGTACTTC,CASSLDRGKETQYF
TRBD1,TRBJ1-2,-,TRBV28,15,TGTGCCAGCAGTTTACCCGACAGGGAGGCCTATGGCTACACCTTC,CASSLPDREAYGYTF
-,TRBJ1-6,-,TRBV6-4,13,TGTGCCAGCAGTGACTCGAGGGATTCACCCCTCCACTTT,CASSDSRDSPLHF
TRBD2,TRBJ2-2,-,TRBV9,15,TGTGCCAGCAGAAAGGGACTAGCGGCTCCCGGGGAGCTGTTTTTT,CASRKGLAAPGELFF
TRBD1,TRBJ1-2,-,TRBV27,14,TGTGCCAGCAGACCGGGACAGGGGTACTATGGCTACACCTTC,CASRPGQGYYGYTF
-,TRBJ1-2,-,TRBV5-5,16,TGTGCCAGCAGCCCTGGACAAGCCACCGGGCTTTATGGCTACACCTTC,CASSPGQATGLYGYTF
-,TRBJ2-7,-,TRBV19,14,TGTGCCAGTAGTATGGGCAGCGGCTCCTACGAGCAGTACTTC,CASSMGSGSYEQYF
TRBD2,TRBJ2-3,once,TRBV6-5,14,TGTGCCAGCAGTAACCGAGCGGGAGCAGATACGCAGTATTTT,CASSNRAGADTQYF